What follows describes a single T cell receptor (beta chain). What it binds is unknown. The data were obtained in a study of OX40 agonist ivuxolimab in advanced cancers. The overall study: Eligibility admitted prior anti-PD-1, anti-PD-L1 or anti-CTLA-4 therapy; around 38% had some.

Generated by immunoSEQ multiplex PCR, the TCRdb table keeps only in-frame clones and is missing some. Here the sample spans roughly 69,000 clones, about 90% being singletons. Study-wide results and limits: Some nonresponders also had low normalized T-cell clonal expansion.

Germline V lookup: CDR1 SGDLS, CDR2 YYNGEE. V dropped 1 base and J dropped 6 bases, with 7 bases sitting between them. This CDR3 is built from 13 residues. The source material was CD4+ or CD8+ T cells sorted from blood, sampled in a trial of the OX40 agonist ivuxolimab. The sequence was obtained from an adult with an advanced solid tumor such as melanoma, head and neck, liver or kidney cancer. The chain joins TRBV9 to TRBJ2-2; D gene ambiguous. CDR3 residues: CASSVSGSGELFF. CDR3 coding DNA: TGTGCCAGCAGCGTAAGTGGGTCCGGGGAGCTGTTTTTT.